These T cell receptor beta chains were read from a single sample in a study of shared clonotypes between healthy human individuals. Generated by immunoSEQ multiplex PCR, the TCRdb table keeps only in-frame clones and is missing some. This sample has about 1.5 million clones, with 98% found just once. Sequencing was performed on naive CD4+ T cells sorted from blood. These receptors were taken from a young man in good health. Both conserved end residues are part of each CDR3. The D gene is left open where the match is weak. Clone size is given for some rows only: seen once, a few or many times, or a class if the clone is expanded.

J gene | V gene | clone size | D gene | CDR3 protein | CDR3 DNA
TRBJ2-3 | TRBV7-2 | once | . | CASSLGKTDTQYF | TGTGCCAGCAGCTTAGGGAAAACGGATACGCAGTATTTT
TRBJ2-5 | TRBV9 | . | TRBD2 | CASAGGVQETQYF | TGTGCCAGCGCGGGAGGGGTCCAAGAGACCCAGTACTTC
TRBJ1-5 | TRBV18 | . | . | CASSPAGTHSNQPQHF | TGTGCCAGCTCACCTGCCGGGACACATAGCAATCAGCCCCAGCATTTT
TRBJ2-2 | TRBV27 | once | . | CASSLRTTLTGELFF | TGTGCCAGCAGTTTACGGACTACACTCACCGGGGAGCTGTTTTTT
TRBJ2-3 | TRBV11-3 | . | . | CASSLEAGNTQYF | TGTGCCAGCAGCTTAGAGGCAGGAAATACGCAGTATTTT
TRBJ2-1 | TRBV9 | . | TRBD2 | CASSVEGLAGVNEQFF | TGTGCCAGCAGCGTAGAGGGACTAGCGGGAGTTAATGAGCAGTTCTTC
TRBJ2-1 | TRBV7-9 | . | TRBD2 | CASSLGALAGVYNEQFF | TGTGCCAGCAGCTTAGGGGCACTAGCGGGAGTCTACAATGAGCAGTTCTTC
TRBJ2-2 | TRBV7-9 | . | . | CASSQGNKWTGELFF | TGTGCCAGCAGCCAGGGTAACAAGTGGACCGGGGAGCTGTTTTTT
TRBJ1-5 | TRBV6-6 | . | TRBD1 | CASSYGTGNSNQPQHF | TGTGCCAGCAGTTACGGGACAGGCAATAGCAATCAGCCCCAGCATTTT
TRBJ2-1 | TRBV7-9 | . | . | CASGMISEQFF | TGTGCCAGCGGAATGATTTCCGAGCAGTTCTTC
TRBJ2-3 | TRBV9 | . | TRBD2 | CASSFSGRADTQYF | TGTGCCAGCAGCTTTAGCGGGAGAGCAGATACGCAGTATTTT
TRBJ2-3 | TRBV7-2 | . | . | CASSSVGADTQYF | TGTGCCAGCAGCTCTGTTGGGGCAGATACGCAGTATTTT
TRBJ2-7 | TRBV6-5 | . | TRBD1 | CASGGQGAVEQYF | TGTGCCAGCGGTGGACAGGGGGCGGTCGAGCAGTACTTC
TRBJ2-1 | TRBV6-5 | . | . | CASSPPWGDEQFF | TGTGCCAGCAGCCCTCCGTGGGGTGACGAGCAGTTCTTC
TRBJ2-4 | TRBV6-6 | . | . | CASTPDSRTANIQYF | TGTGCCAGCACTCCAGATTCCCGGACTGCAAACATTCAGTACTTC
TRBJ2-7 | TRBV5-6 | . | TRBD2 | CASSWGLAGLSSYEQYF | TGTGCCAGCAGCTGGGGACTAGCGGGGTTGAGCTCCTACGAGCAGTACTTC
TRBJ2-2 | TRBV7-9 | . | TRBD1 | CASSLARRTGTGELFF | TGTGCCAGCAGCTTAGCGCGAAGGACAGGCACCGGGGAGCTGTTTTTT
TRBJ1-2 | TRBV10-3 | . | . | CAISESGLYYGYTF | TGTGCCATCAGTGAGTCGGGACTCTACTATGGCTACACCTTC
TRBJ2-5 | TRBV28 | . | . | CASSLRPGYQETQYF | TGTGCCAGCAGTCTACGCCCGGGGTACCAAGAGACCCAGTACTTC
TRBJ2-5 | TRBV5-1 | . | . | CASSLVGGETQYF | TGCGCCAGCAGCTTGGTCGGGGGAGAGACCCAGTACTTC
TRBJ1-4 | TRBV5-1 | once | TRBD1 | CASSLDRGLASEKLFF | TGCGCCAGCAGCTTGGACAGGGGATTAGCTAGCGAAAAACTGTTTTTT
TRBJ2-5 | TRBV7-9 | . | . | CASSSATINF | TGTGCCAGCAGCTCCGCAACCATAAACTTC
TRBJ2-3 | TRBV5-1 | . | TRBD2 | CASSLVAGDGDTQYF | TGCGCCAGCAGCTTGGTAGCGGGAGATGGAGATACGCAGTATTTT
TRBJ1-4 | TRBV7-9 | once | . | CASSDEDEKLFF | TGTGCCAGCAGCGATGAGGATGAAAAACTGTTTTTT
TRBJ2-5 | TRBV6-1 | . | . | CASRLPGFQETQYF | TGTGCCAGCAGGTTACCAGGGTTTCAAGAGACCCAGTACTTC
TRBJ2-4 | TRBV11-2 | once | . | CASSLGLNIQYF | TGTGCCAGCAGCTTGGGTTTGAACATTCAGTACTTC
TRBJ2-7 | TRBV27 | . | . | CASSRGRADSYEQYF | TGTGCCAGCAGTAGGGGAAGGGCGGACTCCTACGAGCAGTACTTC
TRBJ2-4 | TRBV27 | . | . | CASRPPGTPTSKNIQYF | TGTGCCAGCAGGCCCCCCGGGACACCAACTTCAAAAAACATTCAGTACTTC
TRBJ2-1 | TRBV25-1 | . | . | CASSEFQGIFDEQFF | TGTGCCAGCAGTGAATTCCAAGGGATTTTCGATGAGCAGTTCTTC
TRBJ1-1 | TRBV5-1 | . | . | CASSTRGQPNTEAFF | TGCGCCAGCAGCACCCGGGGGCAGCCGAACACTGAAGCTTTCTTT
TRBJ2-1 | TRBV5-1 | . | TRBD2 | CASSFTSGRASSYNEQFF | TGCGCCAGCAGCTTTACTAGCGGGAGGGCCAGCTCCTACAATGAGCAGTTCTTC
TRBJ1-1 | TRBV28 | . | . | CASSPLAGRGEAFF | TGTGCCAGCAGTCCACTTGCCGGCAGGGGAGAAGCTTTCTTT
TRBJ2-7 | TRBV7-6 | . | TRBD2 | CASRLAGGYEQYF | TGTGCCAGCCGCCTAGCGGGAGGCTACGAGCAGTACTTC
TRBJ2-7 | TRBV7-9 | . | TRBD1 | CASSPRTGTGLSYEQYF | TGTGCCAGCAGCCCCCGAACCGGGACAGGGCTTAGCTACGAGCAGTACTTC
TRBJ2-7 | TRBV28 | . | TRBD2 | CASSLPLAGSYEQYF | TGTGCCAGCAGTTTACCACTAGCGGGGTCCTACGAGCAGTACTTC
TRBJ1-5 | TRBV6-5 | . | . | CASSRTDGTQHF | TGTGCCAGCAGCAGGACAGACGGGACCCAGCATTTT
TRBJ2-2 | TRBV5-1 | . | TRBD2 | CASSWFGLAGVNTGELFF | TGCGCCAGCAGCTGGTTTGGACTAGCGGGAGTAAACACCGGGGAGCTGTTTTTT
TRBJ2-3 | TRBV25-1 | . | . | CASSGASRTDTQYF | TGTGCCAGCAGTGGAGCTTCCCGCACAGATACGCAGTATTTT
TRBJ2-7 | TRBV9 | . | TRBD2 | CASSSAGTSNYEQYF | TGTGCCAGCAGCTCCGCCGGGACTAGCAACTACGAGCAGTACTTC
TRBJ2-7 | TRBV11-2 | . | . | CASSVGVRASYEQYF | TGTGCCAGCAGCGTAGGGGTTAGGGCCTCCTACGAGCAGTACTTC
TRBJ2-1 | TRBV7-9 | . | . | CASSASLGWQFF | TGTGCCAGCAGCGCTTCTCTTGGGTGGCAGTTCTTC
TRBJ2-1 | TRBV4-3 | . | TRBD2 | CASSRGLAAYNEQFF | TGCGCCAGCAGCCGGGGACTAGCGGCCTACAATGAGCAGTTCTTC
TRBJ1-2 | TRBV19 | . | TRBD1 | CASSMMGTGNGYTF | TGTGCCAGTAGTATGATGGGGACAGGGAATGGCTACACCTTC
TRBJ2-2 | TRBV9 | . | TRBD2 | CASSVSSGRENTGELFF | TGTGCCAGCAGCGTATCTTCCGGGAGGGAGAACACCGGGGAGCTGTTTTTT
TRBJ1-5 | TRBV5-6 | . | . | CASSSKTTFSNQPQHF | TGTGCCAGCAGCTCCAAGACAACATTTAGCAATCAGCCCCAGCATTTT
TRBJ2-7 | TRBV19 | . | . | CATGPGLAKAHYEQYF | TGTGCCACCGGCCCTGGGCTAGCCAAGGCCCACTACGAGCAGTACTTC
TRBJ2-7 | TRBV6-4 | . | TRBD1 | CASRPDRAYEQYF | TGTGCCAGCAGACCAGACAGGGCCTACGAGCAGTACTTC
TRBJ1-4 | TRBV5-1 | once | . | CASSLAAGNEKLFF | TGCGCCAGTAGCTTGGCGGCAGGGAATGAAAAACTGTTTTTT